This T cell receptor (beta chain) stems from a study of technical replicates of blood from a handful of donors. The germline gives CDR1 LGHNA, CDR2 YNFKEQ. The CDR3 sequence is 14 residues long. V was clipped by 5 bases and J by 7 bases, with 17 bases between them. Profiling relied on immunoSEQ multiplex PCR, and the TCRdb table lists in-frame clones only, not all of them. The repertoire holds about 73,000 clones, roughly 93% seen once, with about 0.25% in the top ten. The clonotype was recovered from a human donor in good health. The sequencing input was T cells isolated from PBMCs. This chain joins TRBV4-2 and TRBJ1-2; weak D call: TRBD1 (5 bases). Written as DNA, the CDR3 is TGTGCCAGCAGCTACCAGACAGTACACGGTGGCTACACCTTC. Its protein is CASSYQTVHGGYTF.